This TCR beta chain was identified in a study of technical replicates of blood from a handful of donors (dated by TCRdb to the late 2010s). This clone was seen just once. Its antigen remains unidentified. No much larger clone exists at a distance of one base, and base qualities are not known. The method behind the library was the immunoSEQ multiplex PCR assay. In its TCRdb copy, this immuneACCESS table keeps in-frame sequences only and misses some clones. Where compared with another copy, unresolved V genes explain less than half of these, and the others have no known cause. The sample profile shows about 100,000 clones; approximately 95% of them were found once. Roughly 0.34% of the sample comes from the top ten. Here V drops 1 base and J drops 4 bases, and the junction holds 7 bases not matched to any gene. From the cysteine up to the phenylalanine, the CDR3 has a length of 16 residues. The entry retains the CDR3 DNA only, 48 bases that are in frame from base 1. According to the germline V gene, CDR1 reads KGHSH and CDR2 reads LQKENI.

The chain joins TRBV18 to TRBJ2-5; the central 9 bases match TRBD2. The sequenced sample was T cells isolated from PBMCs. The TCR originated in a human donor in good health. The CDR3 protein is CASSPRISGSRETQYF. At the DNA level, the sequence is TGTGCCAGCTCACCACGGATTAGCGGGAGTAGAGAGACCCAGTACTTC.